Given below is one T cell receptor beta chain in context. The sample comes from a study of blood T cell repertoires in COVID-19. Study in general: Researchers got acute and convalescent COVID-19 samples from the United States, Italy and Spain. T cells, B-cell-depleted T cells, or PBMCs supplied cDNA or gDNA.

Under the authors' procedure: Cell counts per sample came from amplifying reference gene primers. Generated by immunoSEQ multiplex PCR, the TCRdb table keeps only in-frame clones and is missing some. V, J and clone size are those of that table, while D and trimming were read from the DNA. Counted here are about 55,000 clones, 86% occurring once; the ten biggest clones make up approximately 2.6%. The CDR3 is 15 amino acids. J gave up 1 base and V 10 bases, and 8 bases lay outside the gene matches. Germline V gives CDR1 KGHSH, CDR2 LQKENI. The rearrangement links TRBV18 to TRBJ2-2, with 8 nucleotides matching TRBD2. What was sequenced was peripheral blood. The sequence derives from a man older than 75 with acute or convalescent COVID-19. In DNA, the CDR3 is TGTGCCACCGGACCAAGCGGGGGGAACACCGGGGAGCTGTTTTTT. This sequence encodes CATGPSGGNTGELFF.